The sequence of this TCR beta chain was determined in a study of neurological immune-mediated disorders. MiXCR was run by TCRdb on the 5' RACE reads, yielding one entry per CDR3 protein. The profile shows 53,000 or so distinct CDR3 sequences, 10% to 15% of them singletons. Losses at the gene ends were 3 bases for V and 10 bases for J; bases not matched to a gene: 5. CDR1 is DFQATT, CDR2 SNEGSKA, per germline (reference sequence). This CDR3 has 13 amino acids. This clonotype was seen ten or more times. The V and J genes are TRBV20-1 and TRBJ1-4, with TRBD1 identical over 10 bases. The clonotype originates from an older woman with HTLV-1-associated myelopathy (HAM/TSP). The sample comprised PBMCs. CDR3 DNA sequence: TGCAGTGCTAGTGGGACAGGGGCTCCAAAACTGTTTTTT. The encoded protein is CSASGTGAPKLFF.